This T cell receptor beta chain was documented in a study of CD8+ T cells in alopecia areata. Regarding the study as a whole: Compared with normal scalp, lesional scalp had higher clonality and more expanded CD8+ clones. In scalp and blood, many expanded lesional clones persisted during tofacitinib. Among the 100 top clones, expanded CD8+ clones, like scalp clonality, were significantly decreased by tofacitinib.

Extraction of RNA preceded its reverse transcription into cDNA, which served as the sequencing template. Generated by immunoSEQ multiplex PCR, the TCRdb table keeps only in-frame clones and is missing some. The sample lists about 270,000 clones; 60% were seen once. Points on this clone: Antigen unknown.

Treatment noted: oral pan-JAK inhibitor, 5-10 mg twice daily. Alopecia areata patients provided lesional scalp punch biopsies and peripheral blood, both collected for the study. V was pared by 6 bases and J by 4 bases, with 17 bases between. The germline CDR1 and CDR2 sequences are SGHRS and YFSETQ. CDR3 length: 15 amino acids. The genes are TRBV5-1 and TRBJ2-1; D tentatively fits TRBD1 or TRBD2 (8 bases each). This clonotype was sampled from a human donor with alopecia areata. Sequencing used CD4+ T cells sorted from blood, obtained around week 54, from a patient treated with tofacitinib. The CDR3 protein is CASTRGGTGYNEQFF. The CDR3 nucleotides are TGCGCCAGCACCCGCGGGGGGACAGGTTACAATGAGCAGTTCTTC.